These T cell receptor beta chains were read from a single sample in a study of blood T cell repertoires in COVID-19. Generated by immunoSEQ multiplex PCR, the TCRdb table keeps only in-frame clones and is missing some. Of 180,000 or so clones listed, approximately 85% were seen once; the top ten hold approximately 1.1%. Sequencing used peripheral blood. These receptor sequences come from a man aged 55 to 70 who had recovered from COVID-19. Each CDR3 is given with its conserved first and last residue. A D gene is named only where the DNA matches it firmly. The size of a clone is reported for some rows only, either as once, few or many, or as a class for expanded clones.

>TRBJ2-5|.|TRBV5-1|.
TGCGCCAGCAGCTTGGGGGACTTCCAAGAGACCCAGTACTTC
CASSLGDFQETQYF
>TRBJ1-1|.|TRBV28|.
TGTGCCAGCAGTCCATTTCAGGAAGGGAACACTGAAGCTTTCTTT
CASSPFQEGNTEAFF
>TRBJ2-7|TRBD1|TRBV29-1|.
TGCAGCGTCAACAGGGGGTACGAGCAGTACTTC
CSVNRGYEQYF
>TRBJ1-2|.|TRBV20-1|.
TGCAGTGCTAGTCAGAACTATGGCTACACCTTC
CSASQNYGYTF
>TRBJ2-7|.|TRBV6-2/TRBV6-3|.
TGTGCCAGCAGTTACGGGGCCCCCTACGAGCAGTACTTC
CASSYGAPYEQYF
>TRBJ2-3|TRBD1|TRBV30|.
TGTGCCTGGAGACTGCAGGGGGCTTCGTCAGATACGCAGTATTTT
CAWRLQGASSDTQYF
>TRBJ1-1|.|TRBV19|few
TGTGCCAGTAGTCCAAGGACAAGGGCGGATGAAGCTTTCTTT
CASSPRTRADEAFF
>TRBJ2-7|TRBD2|TRBV7-9|.
TGTGCCAGCAGCTTCGCGGGGGGAATAGGCGAGCAGTACTTC
CASSFAGGIGEQYF
>TRBJ1-5|.|TRBV6-6|.
TGTGCCACTAAGACCGGAGATAGCAATCAGCCCCAGCATTTT
CATKTGDSNQPQHF
>TRBJ2-5|TRBD2|TRBV30|.
TGTGCCTGGAGTGGGGGGGGGCAAGAGACCCAGTACTTC
CAWSGGGQETQYF
>TRBJ2-3|TRBD2|TRBV6-2/TRBV6-3|.
TGTGCCAGCAGTCTCACCGGGACTAGCGGATACACAGATACGCAGTATTTT
CASSLTGTSGYTDTQYF
>TRBJ2-1|.|TRBV7-3|once
TGTGCCAGCAGCTTAAGGGGCCGCGCCGTGAGCTCCTACAATGAGCAGTTCTTC
CASSLRGRAVSSYNEQFF
>TRBJ1-2|.|TRBV9|.
TGTGCCAGCAGCGTACAGGGAGGACGACTCGGCTACACCTTC
CASSVQGGRLGYTF
>TRBJ2-6|.|TRBV5-5|.
TGTGCCAGCACCTCGCTCATGGGAGCGGGTGGGGCCAACGTCCTGACTTTC
CASTSLMGAGGANVLTF
>TRBJ1-3|.|TRBV3-1/TRBV3-2|.
TGTGCCAGCAGCCCCCGGCAGGCTGGAAACACCATATATTTT
CASSPRQAGNTIYF
>TRBJ1-2|TRBD1|TRBV19|.
TGTGCCAGTAGTACGGGACAGGGGGATGGCTACACCTTC
CASSTGQGDGYTF
>TRBJ2-7|TRBD1|TRBV3-1/TRBV3-2|once
TGTGCCAGCAGCCCGAGGACAGGGGTTTACGAGCAGTACTTC
CASSPRTGVYEQYF
>TRBJ1-2|.|TRBV6-5|.
TGTGCCAGCAGTTACGTGGGGGGTTCTAACTATGGCTACACCTTC
CASSYVGGSNYGYTF
>TRBJ2-5|TRBD2|TRBV7-7|.
TGTGCTAGCAGTCCTAGCGGACAAGAGACCCAGTACTTC
CASSPSGQETQYF
>TRBJ2-7|.|TRBV27|.
TGTGCCAGCACCCAAAGGGGCAGGGAAACGGTGGGTTCCTACGAGCAGTACTTC
CASTQRGRETVGSYEQYF
>TRBJ2-1|TRBD2|TRBV19|.
TGTGCCAGTAGTATGGGCAGCGGGGATCGATACAATGAGCAGTTCTTC
CASSMGSGDRYNEQFF
>TRBJ1-3|.|TRBV6-5|.
TGTGCCAGCAGCCCCGGACACCACTCTGGAAACACCATATATTTT
CASSPGHHSGNTIYF
>TRBJ1-2|TRBD1|TRBV18|.
TGTGCCAGCTCACCTGTACAGGGGGCTGACTATGGCTACACCTTC
CASSPVQGADYGYTF
>TRBJ2-5|.|TRBV5-4|.
TGTGCCAGCACCCTAGGAGGTTCGAAAGAGACCCAGTACTTC
CASTLGGSKETQYF
>TRBJ2-5|.|TRBV4-3|.
TGCGCCAGCAGCCAAGAGGTGGGACTAGGGGGCGGGAAGACCCAGTACTTC
CASSQEVGLGGGKTQYF
>TRBJ2-4|.|TRBV11-2|.
TGTGCCAGCAGCTCCCGGACAGAAAACATTCAGTACTTC
CASSSRTENIQYF
>TRBJ1-2|.|TRBV9|.
TGTGCCAGCAGCGTAGAGGACAATAACTATGGCTACACCTTC
CASSVEDNNYGYTF
>TRBJ1-5|.|TRBV6-5|.
TGTGCCAGCAGCAGGAGCAATCAGCCCCAGCATTTT
CASSRSNQPQHF
>TRBJ1-1|TRBD1|TRBV19|.
TGTGCCAGTTCACAGGGGGCCCAACACTTT
CASSQGAQHF
>TRBJ2-1|TRBD2|TRBV11-2|.
TGTGCCAGCAGCTTAGACAGGACTAGCGGGGCATACAATGAGCAGTTCTTC
CASSLDRTSGAYNEQFF
>TRBJ1-1|.|TRBV29-1|.
TGCAGCGTTAGGACATCCCTTCTAGCTGAAGCTTTCTTT
CSVRTSLLAEAFF
>TRBJ2-2|TRBD1|TRBV6-5|.
TGTGCCAGCAGTCACAGGGGCACCGGGGAGCTGTTTTTT
CASSHRGTGELFF
>TRBJ1-6|.|TRBV6-6|.
TGTGCCAGCAGTTCCACAGGGTCCAATTCACCCCTCCACTTT
CASSSTGSNSPLHF
>TRBJ2-5|TRBD1|TRBV5-1|.
TGCGCCAGCAGCTCTATGGCCGACAGGGGATTGGAGACCCAGTACTTC
CASSSMADRGLETQYF
>TRBJ1-6|TRBD1|TRBV28|.
TGTGCCAGCAGACAGGGGGCAAAGTCGTATAATTCACCCCTCCACTTT
CASRQGAKSYNSPLHF
>TRBJ1-1|TRBD1|TRBV6-1|once
TGTGCCAGCAGTGAAGCGGCAGGGGGGACCATAACTGAAGCTTTCTTT
CASSEAAGGTITEAFF
>TRBJ1-5|TRBD1|TRBV19|.
TGTGCCATAGGGGGCCAGCCCCAGCATTTT
CAIGGQPQHF
>TRBJ2-3|TRBD1|TRBV18|.
TGTGCCAGCTCACCAAGACAGGGATCAACAGATACGCAGTATTTT
CASSPRQGSTDTQYF
>TRBJ1-1|TRBD1|TRBV12-3/TRBV12-4|.
TGTGCCAGCACCGGACAGGCCTTAGCTGAAGCTTTCTTT
CASTGQALAEAFF
>TRBJ2-7|.|TRBV7-2|.
TGTGCCAGCAGCTCCCCGGGAGCACTGGGGCAGTACTTC
CASSSPGALGQYF
>TRBJ1-3|.|TRBV5-1|.
TGCGCCAGCAGCTCGAACCAGGGGTCCCCTGGAAACACCATATATTTT
CASSSNQGSPGNTIYF
>TRBJ1-4|TRBD1|TRBV27|.
TGTGCCAGCTGTGAGGGGACAGGGAAGGCAACTAATGAAAAACTGTTTTTT
CASCEGTGKATNEKLFF
>TRBJ2-5|.|TRBV6-2/TRBV6-3|.
TGTGCCAGCAGATACAGGGGAGGGGGAGAGACCCAGTACTTC
CASRYRGGGETQYF
>TRBJ1-1|.|TRBV7-2|.
TGTGCCAGCAGCTTATATCACAGTGGGAACACTGAAGCTTTCTTT
CASSLYHSGNTEAFF
>TRBJ1-5|TRBD1|TRBV30|.
TGTGCCTGGAGTGGTTCGTTCGGGACAGGGGGCATCAGTCAGCCCCAGCATTTT
CAWSGSFGTGGISQPQHF
>TRBJ1-4|TRBD1|TRBV5-1|once
TGCGCCAGCAGCTTGACAGGTCAGGGGGTAGAAAAACTGTTTTTT
CASSLTGQGVEKLFF
>TRBJ1-4|.|TRBV5-1|.
TGCGCCAGCAGCTTGGAGGCAGGAAGAAATGAAAAACTGTTTTTT
CASSLEAGRNEKLFF
>TRBJ2-7|.|TRBV6-5|.
TGTGCCAGCAGTTACTCGAGTGTGGGGCCGTACTACGAGCAGTACTTC
CASSYSSVGPYYEQYF
>TRBJ1-4|TRBD1|TRBV12-3/TRBV12-4|.
TGTGCCAGTGCAGGGGGGAGTGAAAAACTGTTTTTT
CASAGGSEKLFF
>TRBJ1-2|TRBD1|TRBV3-1/TRBV3-2|.
TGTGCCAGCAGCCAAGTTCGGAACAGGGGGAGACCTTCCTATGGCTACACCTTC
CASSQVRNRGRPSYGYTF
>TRBJ2-7|.|TRBV7-9|.
TGTGCCAGCAGCAAAGCCGGCGGGTTCTCCTACGAGCAGTACTTC
CASSKAGGFSYEQYF
>TRBJ1-6|.|TRBV19|once
TGTGCCAGTAGTGAGGGAGAGGTTTCACCCCTCCACTTT
CASSEGEVSPLHF
>TRBJ1-2|TRBD1|TRBV3-1/TRBV3-2|.
TGTGCCAGCAGCCAAGACTTAAGGACAGGGTATGGCTACACCTTC
CASSQDLRTGYGYTF
>TRBJ1-1|.|TRBV30|.
TGTGCCTGGAGTAGGAAGAGGGAGATGAACACTGAAGCTTTCTTT
CAWSRKREMNTEAFF
>TRBJ1-4|.|TRBV5-1|.
TGCGCCAGCAGCCTAGGGGGAACGGATGAAAAACTGTTTTTT
CASSLGGTDEKLFF
>TRBJ1-2|.|TRBV25-1|.
TGTGCCAGCAGTGATACCCCGTCAGGGGCCCGTTATGGCTACACCTTC
CASSDTPSGARYGYTF